The text below deals with one T cell receptor (beta chain). Its antigen is still unknown. The data were produced by immunoSEQ multiplex PCR, yet TCRdb's version contains in-frame clones alone and is incomplete. The table has about 150,000 clones, 88% seen once. This specimen comes from a study of T cell responses to AZD1222 COVID-19 vaccine. Study details: Timing groups of about 4 and about 12 weeks for second doses were pooled. Study-wide points: The reported proportion of spike-specific TCRs targeting unmutated variant regions was nearly half.

Trimming stripped 7 bases from V and 3 bases from J, with 13 bases between. The CDR3 is made up of 14 amino acids. Germline V gene lookup returns CDR1 LNHDA and CDR2 SQIVND (reference sequence). The clonotype originates from an adult in good health. This specimen was peripheral blood, taken on day 0 of AZD1222 vaccination. This sequence joins TRBV19 and TRBJ1-5; the D is unclear. In nucleotides, the CDR3 is TGTGCCAGTATCCAGGATGGATCCAATCAGCCCCAGCATTTT. Encoded protein: CASIQDGSNQPQHF.